This TCR beta chain was profiled in a study of blood T cells in healthy people across ages. CDR1 is DFQATT, CDR2 SNEGSKA, per germline (reference sequence). This CDR3 is built from 14 residues. With 6 bases clipped from V and 4 bases from J, the junction kept 8 bases outside the gene matches. Primed by a sample-barcoded 5' primer and a J-beta primer mix, a second PCR proceeded for 7 to 11 cycles. TCRdb re-called the 5' RACE reads through MiXCR, storing one row per CDR3 protein. The sample lists some 1.5 million distinct CDR3 sequences, approximately 30% seen once, with roughly 8.2% in the top ten. Comments on this clonotype: The target antigen is unknown.

Study-level findings and limits: Possibly confounding the expanded clonotype changes was the fact that donor CMV status was unknown.

The clonotype originates from a woman younger than 45 in good health. The sequencing sample was made of blood. The genes are TRBV20-1 and TRBJ1-3, with TRBD1 identical over 8 bases. The CDR3: CSAPTGGEGNTIYF. The CDR3 nucleotides read TGCAGTGCCCCTACAGGGGGTGAAGGAAACACCATATATTTT.